This TCR beta chain derives from a study of shared clonotypes between healthy human individuals. Broader study findings: The generation probabilities recorded for non-shared clonotypes fell below those of clonotypes shared by all four donors.

Execution of the assay was at deep level. TCRdb keeps only in-frame clones here, not all; method: immunoSEQ multiplex PCR. The sample records 550,000 to 650,000 clones, about 96% being singletons. Details on this clone: Its antigen remains unknown.

This CDR3 has 8 residues. The ends were cut back, 6 bases at V and 14 bases at J, with 7 bases in the middle. Per the germline V gene, CDR1 is SGHTS and CDR2 is YDEGEE. In the naive CD8 group, cells lacked CD45RO and were positively selected for CCR7, so terminally differentiated effector memory CD45RA+ cells were left out. J is TRBJ2-3 and V is TRBV5-8; D gene ambiguous. The sequencing sample was made of naive CD8+ T cells sorted from blood. The origin of this receptor is a woman younger than 45 in good health. The CDR3 region is CASTRLYF. The CDR3 coding sequence is TGTGCCAGCACCCGCTTGTATTTT.